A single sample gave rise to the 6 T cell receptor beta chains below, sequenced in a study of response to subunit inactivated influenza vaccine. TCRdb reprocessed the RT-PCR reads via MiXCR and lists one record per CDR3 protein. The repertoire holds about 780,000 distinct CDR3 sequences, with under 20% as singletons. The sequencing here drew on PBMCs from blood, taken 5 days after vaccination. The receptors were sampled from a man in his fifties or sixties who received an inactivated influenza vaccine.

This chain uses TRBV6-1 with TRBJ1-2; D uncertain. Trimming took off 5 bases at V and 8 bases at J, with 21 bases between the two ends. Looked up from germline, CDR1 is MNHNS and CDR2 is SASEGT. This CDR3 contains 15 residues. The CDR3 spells CASSPLQSTLDGYTF. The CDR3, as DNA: TGTGCCAGCAGTCCCCTACAGTCCACTCTGGACGGCTACACCTTC.

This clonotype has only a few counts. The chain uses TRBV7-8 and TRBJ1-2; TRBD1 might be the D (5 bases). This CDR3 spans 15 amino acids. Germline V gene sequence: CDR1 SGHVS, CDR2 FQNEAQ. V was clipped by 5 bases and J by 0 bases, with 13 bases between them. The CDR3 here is CASSEDRRSNYGYTF. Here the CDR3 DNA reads TGTGCCAGCAGCGAAGACAGACGGTCTAACTATGGCTACACCTTC.

The CDR3 loop is CASSLVVGSSGIGVEQFF. The CDR3 DNA reads as TGTGCCAGCAGCTTAGTCGTAGGTTCTAGCGGGATTGGAGTTGAGCAGTTCTTC. This rearrangement joins TRBV11-2 to TRBJ2-1, with 9 bases fitting TRBD2. There are 18 residues in the CDR3. Per germline, CDR1 SGHAT and CDR2 FQNNGV. V dropped 1 base and J dropped 9; count of bases not matched to a gene: 16.

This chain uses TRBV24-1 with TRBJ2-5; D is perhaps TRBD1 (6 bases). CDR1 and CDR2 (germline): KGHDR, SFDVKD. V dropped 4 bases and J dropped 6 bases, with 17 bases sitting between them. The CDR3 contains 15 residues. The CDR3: CATSESGQGRQTQYF. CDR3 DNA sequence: TGTGCCACCAGTGAATCGGGGCAGGGGCGACAGACCCAGTACTTC.

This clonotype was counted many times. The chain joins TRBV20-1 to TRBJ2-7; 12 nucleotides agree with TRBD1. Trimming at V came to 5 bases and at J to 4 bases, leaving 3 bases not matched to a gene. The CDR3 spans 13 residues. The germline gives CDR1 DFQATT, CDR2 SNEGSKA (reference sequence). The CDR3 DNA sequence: TGCAGTGCTGAGGGACAGGGGGCATACGAGCAGTACTTC. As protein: CSAEGQGAYEQYF.

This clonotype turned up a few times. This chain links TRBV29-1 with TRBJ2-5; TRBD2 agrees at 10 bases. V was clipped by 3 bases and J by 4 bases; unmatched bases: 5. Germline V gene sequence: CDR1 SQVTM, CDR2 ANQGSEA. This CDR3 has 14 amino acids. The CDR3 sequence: CSVEERGGRETQYF. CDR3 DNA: TGCAGCGTTGAGGAGCGGGGGGGCCGAGAGACCCAGTACTTC.